The source of this T cell receptor beta chain is a study of blood T cell repertoires in COVID-19. Study information: Italy, Spain and the United States were the sources of the convalescent and acute COVID-19 samples.

Trimming left V 1 base short and J 3 bases short, with 13 bases between. Germline lookup yields CDR1 KGHSH and CDR2 LQKENI. This CDR3 is 15 amino acids long. The data were produced by immunoSEQ multiplex PCR, yet TCRdb's version contains in-frame clones alone and is incomplete. The sample includes 200,000 to 250,000 clones, just over 85% of them seen just once. The rearrangement joins TRBV18 to TRBJ2-7; weak D call: TRBD2 (5 bases). The sample consisted of peripheral blood. The sequence was obtained from a middle-aged man with COVID-19, enrolled during active disease. In DNA, the CDR3 is TGTGCCAGCTCACCACTCGACGGGATTGACTACGAGCAGTACTTC. Translated: CASSPLDGIDYEQYF. The full variable domain, completed using reference TRBV18 and TRBJ2-7, is NAGVMQNPRHLVRRRGQEARLRCSPMKGHSHVYWYRQLPEEGLKFMVYLQKENIIDESGMPKERFSAEFPKEGPSILRIQQVVRGDSAAYFCASSPLDGIDYEQYFGPGTRLTVT.